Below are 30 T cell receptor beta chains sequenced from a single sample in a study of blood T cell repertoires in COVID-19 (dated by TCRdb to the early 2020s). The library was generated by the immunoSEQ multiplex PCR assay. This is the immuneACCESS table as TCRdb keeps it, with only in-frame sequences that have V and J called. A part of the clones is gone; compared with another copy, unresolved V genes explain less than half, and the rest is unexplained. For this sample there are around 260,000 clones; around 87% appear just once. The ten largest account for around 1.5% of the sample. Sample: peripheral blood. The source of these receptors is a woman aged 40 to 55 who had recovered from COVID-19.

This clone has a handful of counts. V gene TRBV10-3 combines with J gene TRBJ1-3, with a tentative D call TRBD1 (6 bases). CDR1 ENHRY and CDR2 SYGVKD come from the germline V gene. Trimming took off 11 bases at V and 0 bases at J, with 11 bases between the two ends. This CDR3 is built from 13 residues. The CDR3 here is CAAGTNSGNTIYF. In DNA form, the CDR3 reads TGTGCCGCAGGGACAAACTCTGGAAACACCATATATTTT.

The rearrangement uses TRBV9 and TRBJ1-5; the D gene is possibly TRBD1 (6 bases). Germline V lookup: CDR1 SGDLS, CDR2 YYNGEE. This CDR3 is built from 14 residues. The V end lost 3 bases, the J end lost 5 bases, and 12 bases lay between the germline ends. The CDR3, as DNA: TGTGCCAGCAGCGCCACAGGGTTGGATCAGCCCCAGCATTTT. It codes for CASSATGLDQPQHF. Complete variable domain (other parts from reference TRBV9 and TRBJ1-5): DSGVTQTPKHLITATGQRVTLRCSPRSGDLSVYWYQQSLDQGLQFLIQYYNGEERAKGNILERFSAQQFPDLHSELNLSSLELGDSALYFCASSATGLDQPQHFGDGTRLSIL.

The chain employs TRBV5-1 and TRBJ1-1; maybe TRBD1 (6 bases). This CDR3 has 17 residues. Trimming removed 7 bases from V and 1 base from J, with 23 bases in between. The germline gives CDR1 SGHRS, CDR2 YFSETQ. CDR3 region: CASGVGRGARGNTEAFF. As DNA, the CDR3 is TGCGCCAGCGGGGTTGGTCGGGGGGCGCGCGGGAACACTGAAGCTTTCTTT.

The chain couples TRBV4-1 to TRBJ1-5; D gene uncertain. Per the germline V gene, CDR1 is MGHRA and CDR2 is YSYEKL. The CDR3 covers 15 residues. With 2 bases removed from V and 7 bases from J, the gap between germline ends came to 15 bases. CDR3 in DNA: TGCGCCAGCAGCCAAAGGATGCGGGTTGGACAGCCCCAGCATTTT. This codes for CASSQRMRVGQPQHF.

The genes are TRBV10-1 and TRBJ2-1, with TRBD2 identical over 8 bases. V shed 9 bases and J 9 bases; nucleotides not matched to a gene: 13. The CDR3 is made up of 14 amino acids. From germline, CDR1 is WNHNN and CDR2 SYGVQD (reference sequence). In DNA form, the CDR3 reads TGCGCCAGTTCCTTTGCGGGGGGTCGGGGTGAGCAGTTCTTC. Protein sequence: CASSFAGGRGEQFF.

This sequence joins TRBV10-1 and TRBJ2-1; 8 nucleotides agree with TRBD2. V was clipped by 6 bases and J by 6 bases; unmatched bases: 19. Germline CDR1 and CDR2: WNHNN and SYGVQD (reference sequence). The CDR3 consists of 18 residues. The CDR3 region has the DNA TGCGCCAGCAGAGACTCCCCGGACGGGGGGGCCCCCTTCAATGAGCAGTTCTTC. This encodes CASRDSPDGGAPFNEQFF.

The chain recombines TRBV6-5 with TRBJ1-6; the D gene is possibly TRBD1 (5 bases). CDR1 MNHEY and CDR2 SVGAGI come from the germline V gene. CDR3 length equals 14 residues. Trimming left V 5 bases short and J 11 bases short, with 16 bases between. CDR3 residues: CASSLDSRTTPLHF. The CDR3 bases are TGTGCCAGCAGTCTTGACAGTCGGACGACACCCCTCCACTTT.

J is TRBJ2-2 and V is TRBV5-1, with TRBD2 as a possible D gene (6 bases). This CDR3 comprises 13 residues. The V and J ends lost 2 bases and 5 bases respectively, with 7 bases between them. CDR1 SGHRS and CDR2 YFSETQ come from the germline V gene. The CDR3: CASSFRETGELFF. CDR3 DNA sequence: TGCGCCAGCAGCTTTCGGGAGACCGGGGAGCTGTTTTTT.

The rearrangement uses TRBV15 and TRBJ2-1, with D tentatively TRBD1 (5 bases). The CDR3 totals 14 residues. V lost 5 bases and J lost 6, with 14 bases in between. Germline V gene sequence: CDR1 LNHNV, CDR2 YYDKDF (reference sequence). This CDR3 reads CATSLRPRVNEQFF. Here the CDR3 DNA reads TGTGCCACCAGCTTACGCCCCAGGGTCAATGAGCAGTTCTTC.

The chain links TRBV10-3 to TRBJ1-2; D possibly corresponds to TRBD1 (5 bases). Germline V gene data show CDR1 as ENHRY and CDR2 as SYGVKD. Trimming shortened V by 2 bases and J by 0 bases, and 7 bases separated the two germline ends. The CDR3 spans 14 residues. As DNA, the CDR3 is TGTGCCATCAGTGAGACACAGGCTAACTATGGCTACACCTTC. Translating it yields CAISETQANYGYTF.

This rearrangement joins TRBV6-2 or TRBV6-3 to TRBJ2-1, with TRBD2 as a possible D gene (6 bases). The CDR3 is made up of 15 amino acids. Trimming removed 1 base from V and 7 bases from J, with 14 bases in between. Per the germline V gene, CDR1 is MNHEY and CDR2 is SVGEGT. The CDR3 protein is CASSYYPGVRNEQFF. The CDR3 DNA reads TGTGCCAGCAGTTACTACCCGGGGGTACGGAATGAGCAGTTCTTC.

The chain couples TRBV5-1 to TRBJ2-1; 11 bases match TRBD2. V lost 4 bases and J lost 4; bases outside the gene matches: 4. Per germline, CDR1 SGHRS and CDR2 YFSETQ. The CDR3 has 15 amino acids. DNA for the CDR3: TGCGCCAGCAGCCCGACTAGCGGGGAGTACAATGAGCAGTTCTTC. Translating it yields CASSPTSGEYNEQFF.

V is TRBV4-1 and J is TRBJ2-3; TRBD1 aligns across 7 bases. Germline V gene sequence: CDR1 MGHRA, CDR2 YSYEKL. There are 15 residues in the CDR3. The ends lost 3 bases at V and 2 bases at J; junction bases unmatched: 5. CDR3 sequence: CASSQRQGYTDTQYF. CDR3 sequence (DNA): TGCGCCAGCAGCCAGAGACAGGGATACACAGATACGCAGTATTTT.

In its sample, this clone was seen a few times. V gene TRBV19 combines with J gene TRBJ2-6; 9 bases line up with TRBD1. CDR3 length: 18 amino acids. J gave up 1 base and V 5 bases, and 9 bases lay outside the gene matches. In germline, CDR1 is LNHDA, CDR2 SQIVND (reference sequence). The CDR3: CASSSDRGRGSGANVLTF. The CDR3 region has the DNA TGTGCCAGTAGTTCTGACAGGGGGAGAGGTTCTGGGGCCAACGTCCTGACTTTC.

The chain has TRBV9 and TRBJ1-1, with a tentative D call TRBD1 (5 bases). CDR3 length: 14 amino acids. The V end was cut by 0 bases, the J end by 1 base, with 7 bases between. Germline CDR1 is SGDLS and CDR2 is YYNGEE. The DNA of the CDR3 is TGTGCCAGCAGCGTAGCCGGGGGGAACACTGAAGCTTTCTTT. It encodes CASSVAGGNTEAFF.

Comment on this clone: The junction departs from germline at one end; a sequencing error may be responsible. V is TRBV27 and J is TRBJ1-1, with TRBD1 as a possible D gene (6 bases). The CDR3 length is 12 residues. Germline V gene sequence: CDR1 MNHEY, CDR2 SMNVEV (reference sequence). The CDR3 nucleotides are TGTGCCAGCACCACGACAGGAGCTTTCTTTGTCTTT. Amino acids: CASTTTGAFFVF.

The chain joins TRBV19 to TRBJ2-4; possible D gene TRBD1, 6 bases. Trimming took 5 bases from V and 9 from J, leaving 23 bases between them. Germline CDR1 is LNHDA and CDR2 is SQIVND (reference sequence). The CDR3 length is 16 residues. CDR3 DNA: TGTGCCAGTAGTGTGACTACAGGGAGTGGCAAAGGCATTCAGTACTTC. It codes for CASSVTTGSGKGIQYF. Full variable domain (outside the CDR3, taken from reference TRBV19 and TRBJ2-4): DGGITQSPKYLFRKEGQNVTLSCEQNLNHDAMYWYRQDPGQGLRLIYYSQIVNDFQKGDIAEGYSVSREKKESFPLTVTSAQKNPTAFYLCASSVTTGSGKGIQYFGAGTRLSVL.

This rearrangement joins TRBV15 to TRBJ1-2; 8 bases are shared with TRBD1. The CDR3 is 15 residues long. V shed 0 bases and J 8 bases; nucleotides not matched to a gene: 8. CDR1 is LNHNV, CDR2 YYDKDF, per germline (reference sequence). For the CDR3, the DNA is TGTGCCACCAGCAGAGATACGACAGGGGCGGGCGGCTACACCTTC. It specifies CATSRDTTGAGGYTF.

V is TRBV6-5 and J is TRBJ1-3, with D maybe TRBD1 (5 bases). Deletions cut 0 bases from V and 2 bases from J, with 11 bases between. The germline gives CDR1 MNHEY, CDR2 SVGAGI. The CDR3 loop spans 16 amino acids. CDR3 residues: CASSYSDRDPGNTIYF. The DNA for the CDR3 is TGTGCCAGCAGTTACTCCGACAGAGACCCTGGAAACACCATATATTTT.

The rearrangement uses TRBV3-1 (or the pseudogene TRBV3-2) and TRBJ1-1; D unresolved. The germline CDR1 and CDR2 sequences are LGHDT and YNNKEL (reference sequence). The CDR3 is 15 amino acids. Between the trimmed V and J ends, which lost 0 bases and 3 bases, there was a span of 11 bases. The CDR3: CASSQDFPVYTEAFF. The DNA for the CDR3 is TGTGCCAGCAGCCAAGATTTCCCGGTGTACACTGAAGCTTTCTTT.

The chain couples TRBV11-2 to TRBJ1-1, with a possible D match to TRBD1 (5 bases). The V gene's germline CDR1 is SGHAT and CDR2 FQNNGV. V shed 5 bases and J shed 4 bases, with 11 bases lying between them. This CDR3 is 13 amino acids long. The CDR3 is CASSGTVLTEAFF. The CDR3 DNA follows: TGTGCCAGCAGCGGGACTGTGCTCACTGAAGCTTTCTTT.

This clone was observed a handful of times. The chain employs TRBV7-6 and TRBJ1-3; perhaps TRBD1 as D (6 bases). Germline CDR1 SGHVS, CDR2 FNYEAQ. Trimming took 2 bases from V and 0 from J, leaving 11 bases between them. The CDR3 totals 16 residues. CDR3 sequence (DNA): TGTGCCAGCAGCTTAAATCCGACAGGCTCTGGAAACACCATATATTTT. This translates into CASSLNPTGSGNTIYF.

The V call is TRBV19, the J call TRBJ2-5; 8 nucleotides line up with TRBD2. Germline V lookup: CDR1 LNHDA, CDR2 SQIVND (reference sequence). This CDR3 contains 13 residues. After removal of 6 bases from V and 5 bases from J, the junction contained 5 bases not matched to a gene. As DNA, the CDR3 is TGTGCCAGTAGCGGGGGGGCCCATGAGACCCAGTACTTC. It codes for CASSGGAHETQYF.

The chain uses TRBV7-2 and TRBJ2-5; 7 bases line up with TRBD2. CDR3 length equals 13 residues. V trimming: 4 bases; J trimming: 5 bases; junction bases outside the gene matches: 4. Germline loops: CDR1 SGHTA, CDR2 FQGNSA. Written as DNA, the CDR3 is TGTGCCAGCAGCTGGGAGGGGCCGGAGACCCAGTACTTC. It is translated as CASSWEGPETQYF.

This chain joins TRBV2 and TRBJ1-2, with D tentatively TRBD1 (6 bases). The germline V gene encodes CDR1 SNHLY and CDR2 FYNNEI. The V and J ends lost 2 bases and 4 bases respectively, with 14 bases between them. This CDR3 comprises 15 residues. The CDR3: CASSERPQGLYGYTF. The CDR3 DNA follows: TGTGCCAGCAGTGAACGGCCACAGGGCCTCTATGGCTACACCTTC.

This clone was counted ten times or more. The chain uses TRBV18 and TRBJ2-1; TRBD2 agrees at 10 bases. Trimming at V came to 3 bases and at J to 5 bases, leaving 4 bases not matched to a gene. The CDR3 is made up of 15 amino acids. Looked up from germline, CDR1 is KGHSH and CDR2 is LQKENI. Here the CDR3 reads CASSPLAGADNEQFF. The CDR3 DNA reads TGTGCCAGCTCACCCCTAGCGGGGGCCGACAATGAGCAGTTCTTC.

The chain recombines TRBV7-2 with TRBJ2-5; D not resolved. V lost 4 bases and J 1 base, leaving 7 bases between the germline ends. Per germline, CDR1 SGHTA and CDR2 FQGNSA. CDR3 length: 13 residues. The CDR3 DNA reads TGTGCCAGCAGCTCGCCAGGCCAAGAGACCCAGTACTTC. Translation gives CASSSPGQETQYF.

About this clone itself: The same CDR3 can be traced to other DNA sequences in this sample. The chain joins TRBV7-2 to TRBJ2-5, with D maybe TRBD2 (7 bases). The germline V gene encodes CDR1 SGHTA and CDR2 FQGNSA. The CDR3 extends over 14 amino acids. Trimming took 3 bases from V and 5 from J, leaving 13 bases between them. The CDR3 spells CASSFQRGGETQYF. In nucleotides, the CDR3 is TGTGCCAGCAGCTTTCAAAGGGGGGGGGAGACCCAGTACTTC. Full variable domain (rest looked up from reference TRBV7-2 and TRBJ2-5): GAGVSQSPSNKVTEKGKDVELRCDPISGHTALYWYRQSLGQGLEFLIYFQGNSAPDKSGLPSDRFSAERTGGSVSTLTIQRTQQEDSAVYLCASSFQRGGETQYFGPGTRLLVL.

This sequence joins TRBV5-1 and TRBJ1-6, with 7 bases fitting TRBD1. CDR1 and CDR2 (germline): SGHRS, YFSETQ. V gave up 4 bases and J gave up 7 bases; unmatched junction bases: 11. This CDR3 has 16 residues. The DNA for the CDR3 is TGCGCCAGCAGCCCGGAGACAGGGCGTAGGAATTCACCCCTCCACTTT. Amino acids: CASSPETGRRNSPLHF.

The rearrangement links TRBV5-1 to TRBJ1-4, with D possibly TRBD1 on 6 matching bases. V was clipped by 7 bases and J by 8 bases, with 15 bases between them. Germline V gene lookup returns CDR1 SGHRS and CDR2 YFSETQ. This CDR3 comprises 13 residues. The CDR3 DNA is TGCGCCAGCCGCTCCAGGGGACGGGAAAAACTGTTTTTT. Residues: CASRSRGREKLFF.